The clone carrying this TCR beta chain showed up just a few times. Its antigen is not known. TCRB transcripts that were expressed got sequenced, as all of the isolated RNA had been reverse transcribed. Data came from immunoSEQ multiplex PCR; TCRdb stores just in-frame clones and leaves some out. Of 500,000 to 800,000 clones listed, around 12% are singletons. The record originates from a study of beta chain features in type 1 diabetes. The length of the CDR3 is 13 residues. V lost 8 bases to trimming and J lost 4 bases, with 11 bases between them. CDR1 is SGHVS, CDR2 FQNEAQ, per germline. Overall study findings and caveats: The naive, central memory and Treg TCRB repertoires looked more alike in patients than they did in healthy donors. For type 1 diabetes patients, VDJ junctions showed fewer insertions and more deletions. Moderately but significantly shorter TCRB CDR3s were found in Type 1 diabetes patients in all four CD4+ subsets.

The TCR sequence derives from a man aged 30 to 45 with type 1 diabetes. This chain joins TRBV7-8 and TRBJ2-2, with D perhaps matching TRBD2 (5 bases). The sequencing sample was made of naive CD4+ T cells from blood. The CDR3 reads CASRVGVTGELFF. DNA of the CDR3: TGTGCCAGCCGCGTCGGGGTCACCGGGGAGCTGTTTTTT.